The present T cell receptor beta chain was sequenced within a study of blood T cells in healthy people across ages. Germline CDR1 and CDR2: MNHNS and SASEGT. Trimming cost V 6 bases and J 0 bases, with 21 bases left between them. This CDR3 contains 18 residues. Study outcomes and limitations: Unsorted PBMCs ruled out conclusive naive versus antigen-experienced comparison. There were more naive CD4+ cells and higher diversity in long-lived donors than in aged donors. A roughly linear fall in TCR beta diversity per million T cells was seen with increasing age.

A J-beta primer mix and a sample-barcoded 5' primer were used in a second PCR of about 7 to 12 cycles. MiXCR was run by TCRdb on the 5' RACE reads, yielding one entry per CDR3 protein. Of roughly 650,000 distinct CDR3 sequences in the sample, approximately 30% were seen once. As to this clonotype: Its antigen remains unidentified.

The source material was blood. The sequence came from an elderly woman in good health. This chain uses TRBV6-1 with TRBJ1-3, with no clear D. The CDR3 loop reads CASRPLTRLRNSGNTIYF. The CDR3 DNA follows: TGTGCCAGCAGACCCCTAACGCGCTTAAGGAACTCTGGAAACACCATATATTTT.